The 15 T cell receptor beta chains below come from one sample, sequenced in a study of CD8 T cells in ankylosing spondylitis. General study results and limits: A TCR beta motif made of fewer than ten highly homologous variants seemed typical of ankylosing spondylitis blood.

One entry per CDR3 protein results from TCRdb running MiXCR on the 5' RACE reads. The table has hundreds of thousands of distinct CDR3 sequences, about 12% seen once. No cognate antigen is known for these TCRs. Specimen: blood, either unsorted or a sorted T cell fraction (not recorded which). The receptors come from a male donor with ankylosing spondylitis.

The chain joins TRBV5-6 to TRBJ2-7, with a weak D call TRBD1 (6 bases). V lost 4 bases and J 1 base, leaving 12 bases between the germline ends. There are 14 residues in the CDR3. From germline, CDR1 is SGHDT and CDR2 YYEEEE. The CDR3 nucleotides read TGTGCCAGCAGCCCCGCCAGGGGTTCCTACGAGCAGTACTTC. Translation gives CASSPARGSYEQYF.

The chain employs TRBV4-2 and TRBJ2-3; D not certain. Germline lookup yields CDR1 LGHNA and CDR2 YNFKEQ. V was clipped by 6 bases and J by 2 bases, with 9 bases between them. The CDR3 spans 13 residues. This CDR3 reads CASRERATDTQYF. The CDR3 DNA reads as TGTGCCAGCAGGGAAAGGGCCACAGATACGCAGTATTTT.

This chain uses TRBV6-5 with TRBJ2-2, with D possibly called TRBD1 or TRBD2 (6 bases each). CDR3 length: 17 residues. The V and J ends lost 0 bases and 4 bases respectively, with 15 bases between them. Germline V gives CDR1 MNHEY, CDR2 SVGAGI. The CDR3 reads CASSYSGWGAGTGELFF. The CDR3 bases are TGTGCCAGCAGTTACTCGGGTTGGGGGGCTGGCACCGGGGAGCTGTTTTTT.

There are a few counts of this clonotype. The genes are TRBV4-1 and TRBJ2-3; 8 bases match TRBD2. There are 16 residues in the CDR3. Trimming cost V 4 bases and J 4 bases; bases outside gene matches: 10. Germline CDR1 is MGHRA and CDR2 is YSYEKL. In DNA, the CDR3 is TGCGCCAGCAGCCTGACTCTAGCGGGCCTCCCAGATACGCAGTATTTT. This translates into CASSLTLAGLPDTQYF.

In its sample, this clonotype was seen a few times. The chain joins TRBV5-1 to TRBJ2-2, with 8 positions matching TRBD2. The trim removed 4 bases at V and 0 bases at J, leaving 8 bases unmatched. CDR3 length: 17 amino acids. Germline V CDR1 and CDR2: SGHRS, YFSETQ. CDR3 residues: CASSRSSGPTNTGELFF. Here the CDR3 DNA reads TGCGCCAGCAGCAGATCTAGCGGGCCTACGAACACCGGGGAGCTGTTTTTT.

This chain uses TRBV7-2 with TRBJ2-2; D is unresolved. Germline CDR1 SGHTA, CDR2 FQGNSA. The V end was cut by 5 bases, the J end by 0 bases, with 13 bases between. The CDR3 contains 16 residues. The DNA of the CDR3 is TGTGCCAGCAGCGAAACCGACTTCTCGAACACCGGGGAGCTGTTTTTT. Protein sequence: CASSETDFSNTGELFF.

The chain is built from TRBV20-1 and TRBJ2-1, with D uncertain. The CDR3 consists of 15 residues. The V end lost 6 bases, the J end lost 8 bases, and 23 bases lay between the germline ends. CDR1 and CDR2 (germline): DFQATT, SNEGSKA (reference sequence). Here the CDR3 reads CSASIPGRNIDEQFF. DNA for the CDR3: TGCAGTGCCTCCATCCCCGGGCGGAATATCGATGAGCAGTTCTTC.

This clonotype was counted at least ten times. The CDR3 here is CRPDRGRTEAFF. The CDR3, as DNA: TGCAGGCCGGACAGGGGCCGAACTGAAGCTTTCTTT. J is TRBJ1-1 and V is TRBV20-1; 9 bases map to TRBD1. Germline CDR1 DFQATT, CDR2 SNEGSKA (reference sequence). This CDR3 has 12 residues.

V is TRBV5-1 and J is TRBJ2-7, with D possibly TRBD2 on 5 matching bases. This CDR3 comprises 15 residues. The germline V and J ends were trimmed by 4 bases and 1 base, with 15 bases remaining between them. The germline V gene encodes CDR1 SGHRS and CDR2 YFSETQ. The CDR3 loop reads CASSGGVQKSYEQYF. CDR3 DNA sequence: TGCGCCAGCAGCGGAGGTGTGCAGAAATCCTACGAGCAGTACTTC.

This clonotype was recorded a few times. V is TRBV5-6 and J is TRBJ2-1; 12 nucleotides line up with TRBD2. The J segment lost 8 bases and the V segment lost 1 base, leaving 4 bases of the junction unmatched. The CDR3 length is 15 residues. The germline CDR1 and CDR2 sequences are SGHDT and YYEEEE. CDR3 nucleotide sequence: TGTGCCAGCAGCTTGCGCGGACTAGCGGGATATGAGCAGTTCTTC. Protein sequence: CASSLRGLAGYEQFF.

This clonotype has only a few counts. V usage is TRBV29-1 and J usage is TRBJ2-5; TRBD1 matches 12 bases. CDR3 length: 15 residues. The V and J ends lost 7 bases and 5 bases, in that order; junction bases with no gene match: 11. CDR1 and CDR2 (germline): SQVTM, ANQGSEA. The CDR3 nucleotides are TGCAGCGCCGGGTGGGACAGGGGGCGCGGGGAGACCCAGTACTTC. This gives the protein CSAGWDRGRGETQYF.

This clonotype has only a few counts. V gene TRBV4-3 combines with J gene TRBJ2-3, with unresolved D. This CDR3 region has 16 residues. In germline, CDR1 is LGHNA, CDR2 YSLEER. V shed 2 bases and J shed 1 base, with 13 bases lying between them. The CDR3 DNA is TGCGCCAGCAGCCAATGGTTGACCAGCGGCACAGATACGCAGTATTTT. Translating gives CASSQWLTSGTDTQYF.

This clonotype was seen at least ten times. The chain employs TRBV4-3 and TRBJ1-1; TRBD1 agrees at 7 bases. Germline V lookup: CDR1 LGHNA, CDR2 YSLEER. The V gene end was trimmed by 1 base and the J gene end by 2 bases; junction bases not matched to a gene: 4. The CDR3 extends over 15 amino acids. This CDR3 reads CASSQATGLNTEAFF. CDR3 nucleotide sequence: TGCGCCAGCAGCCAAGCGACAGGGCTAAACACTGAAGCTTTCTTT.

The chain joins TRBV3-1 to TRBJ2-2; 13 bases are a match to TRBD2. CDR1 and CDR2 (germline): LGHDT, YNNKEL (reference sequence). V lost 5 bases and J lost 2; bases outside the gene matches: 8. CDR3 length: 18 amino acids. The DNA of the CDR3 is TGTGCCAGCAGCTCCGCCGGGACTAGCGGGGCCAACACCGGGGAGCTGTTTTTT. It specifies CASSSAGTSGANTGELFF.

The rearrangement uses TRBV7-2 and TRBJ2-5; 8 bases are a match to TRBD1. V was pared by 1 base and J by 4 bases, with 5 bases of the junction left unmatched. Germline loops: CDR1 SGHTA, CDR2 FQGNSA. The CDR3 runs 15 residues. The CDR3 here is CASSLDFTGGETQYF. The CDR3 DNA reads TGTGCCAGCAGCTTAGATTTCACAGGGGGAGAGACCCAGTACTTC.